The clone carrying this TCR beta chain was detected only a few times. Its antigen remains unknown. This record comes from a study of beta chain features in type 1 diabetes. For the study at large: Healthy donors resembled patients in age, gender and cell yields.

Reverse transcription of all isolated RNA meant that expressed TCRB transcripts were sequenced. The repertoire was sequenced with immunoSEQ multiplex PCR; TCRdb's copy has only in-frame clones and lacks some. The data contain fewer than 400,000 clones, under 8.5% of them singletons. Whole-study findings and limits: Diminished insertions and augmented deletions at VDJ junctions characterized type 1 diabetes patients.

This receptor was taken from a woman aged 18-29 years in good health. The source material was central memory CD4+ T cells from blood.

The CDR3: CASSSLYRGGYTF. DNA for the CDR3: TGTGCCAGCAGTTCCTTGTACAGGGGAGGCTACACCTTC. The chain couples TRBV27 to TRBJ1-2; 7 bases match TRBD1. CDR1 and CDR2 from the germline V gene are MNHEY and SMNVEV (reference sequence). V trimming: 4 bases; J trimming: 8 bases; junction bases outside the gene matches: 7. The CDR3 loop spans 13 amino acids.